A selection of T cell receptor beta chains follows, all from one sample in a study of T-cell memory formation after mild COVID-19. TCRdb passed the 5' RACE reads through MiXCR, listing each CDR3 protein once. This table holds 250,000 to 400,000 distinct CDR3 sequences, approximately 15% found once. Sample: PBMCs or a T cell subset sorted from them (not recorded which). Receptors were obtained from a man between 18 and 29 years old who had mild COVID-19 (a few samples of this study predate the infection). Cell type and time point are not known. Both conserved end residues are part of each CDR3. A D gene is named only where the DNA matches it firmly. Not every row has a clone size; where given, it reads once, few, many or a size class.

CAWSTDSHNYGYTF TGTGCCTGGAGTACAGACAGTCATAACTATGGCTACACCTTC TRBV30 . TRBJ1-2 few
CASSILTDTQYF TGTGCCAGCAGTATCCTGACAGATACGCAGTATTTT TRBV28 . TRBJ2-3 few
CASSRGDRGGEQYF TGTGCCAGCAGCCGGGGGGACAGGGGTGGCGAGCAGTACTTC TRBV14 TRBD1 TRBJ2-7 .
CSARSRSSYEQYF TGCAGTGCTAGGAGTAGGTCGTCCTACGAGCAGTACTTC TRBV20-1 . TRBJ2-7 few
CASSPNRVAGYTF TGTGCCAGCAGCCCCAACAGGGTAGCTGGCTACACCTTC TRBV7-9 . TRBJ1-2 few
CASSLALWTGGPSYTF TGTGCCAGCAGCTTAGCGCTCTGGACAGGGGGCCCGAGCTACACCTTC TRBV7-2 TRBD1 TRBJ1-2 .
CASSQNRQGGSPLHF TGTGCCAGCAGCCAGAACCGACAGGGAGGTTCACCCCTCCACTTT TRBV6-5 TRBD1 TRBJ1-6 .
CASSSASGNTIYF TGTGCCAGCAGTTCAGCCTCTGGAAACACCATATATTTT TRBV6-6 . TRBJ1-3 few
CSAPLRQGYSYEQYF TGCAGTGCTCCCCTCCGGCAGGGCTACTCCTACGAGCAGTACTTC TRBV20-1 . TRBJ2-7 few
CASSDTGVGANVLTF TGTGCCAGCAGTGACACAGGGGTAGGGGCCAACGTCCTGACTTTC TRBV12-3/TRBV12-4 TRBD1 TRBJ2-6 few
CASSPPLERRYNEQFF TGTGCCAGCAGTCCCCCCCTGGAGCGGAGGTACAATGAGCAGTTCTTC TRBV12-3/TRBV12-4 . TRBJ2-1 .
CASSLGTGGRYSGGNEKLFF TGTGCCAGCAGCCTTGGGACAGGAGGTCGTTACAGTGGGGGGAATGAAAAACTGTTTTTT TRBV12-3/TRBV12-4 TRBD1 TRBJ1-4 few
CASREPAMNEQFF TGCGCCAGCAGGGAGCCAGCTATGAATGAGCAGTTCTTC TRBV5-1 . TRBJ2-1 .
CASSSGTYTDTQYF TGTGCCAGCAGTTCCGGGACTTACACAGATACGCAGTATTTT TRBV7-6 . TRBJ2-3 .
CSARRTVRGYTF TGCAGTGCTAGACGGACAGTAAGAGGCTACACCTTC TRBV20-1 . TRBJ1-2 .
CASSLGRGGLSYEQYF TGTGCCAGCAGCTTAGGGAGAGGGGGCCTATCCTACGAGCAGTACTTC TRBV9 TRBD1 TRBJ2-7 few
CASSPGGSYNSPLHF TGTGCCAGCAGCCCTGGGGGCAGCTATAATTCACCCCTCCACTTT TRBV7-2 . TRBJ1-6 .
CASNSYADRKYF TGTGCCAGCAACTCCTACGCGGACAGGAAGTACTTC TRBV12-3/TRBV12-4 TRBD1 TRBJ2-7 many
CASSQTPGRLNEKLFF TGCGCCAGCAGCCAAACACCCGGGCGCCTAAATGAAAAACTGTTTTTT TRBV4-1 . TRBJ1-4 .
CASSQGLAGLVETQYF TGTGCCAGCAGCCAAGGGCTAGCGGGGTTAGTGGAGACCCAGTACTTC TRBV4-2 TRBD2 TRBJ2-5 many
CASSPRGSSTDTQYF TGTGCCAGCTCACCACGGGGTAGTAGCACAGATACGCAGTATTTT TRBV18 . TRBJ2-3 few